The entry below gives a single TCR beta chain sequence along with its context. Trimming took off 3 bases at V and 9 bases at J, with 12 bases between the two ends. The V gene's germline CDR1 is LNHDA and CDR2 SQIVND (reference sequence). The CDR3 is 13 amino acids. This sample was taken from a study of shared clonotypes between healthy human individuals. Ten immunoSEQ deep assay plates were used to sequence unsorted PBMC DNA. TCRdb's table, derived via immunoSEQ multiplex PCR, lists solely in-frame clones and lacks some. There are fewer than 700,000 clones in the sample; around 76% occur only once, and 12% lies in the top ten.

The genes are TRBV19 and TRBJ2-1, with D perhaps given as TRBD1 or TRBD2 (5 bases each). The sequenced sample consisted of PBMCs. This clonotype was obtained from a woman aged 40 to 50 in good health. Some clones in this sample may be carry-over from other donors' samples. CDR3 sequence reads: CASSIQGVSEQFF. The CDR3, as DNA: TGTGCCAGTAGTATCCAGGGAGTAAGTGAGCAGTTCTTC.